In its sample, the clone carrying this T cell receptor beta chain was seen many times. Trimming took 0 bases from V and 4 from J; bases not matched to a gene: 5. The CDR3 consists of 14 residues. CDR1 SQVTM and CDR2 ANQGSEA come from the germline V gene. As part of library construction, unique molecular identifiers were attached to individual cDNA molecules. TCRdb recomputed calls from the 5' RACE reads with MiXCR, one row per CDR3 protein. The data contain about 50,000 distinct CDR3 sequences, 10% to 13% of them singletons. These data come from a study of early T cells in non-severe SARS-CoV-2 infection.

Sequencing used whole blood. V is TRBV29-1 and J is TRBJ2-7, with TRBD1 matching 8 bases. This receptor was taken from an adult who was a healthcare worker with PCR-confirmed SARS-CoV-2 infection or an uninfected control (not recorded which). CDR3 sequence (DNA): TGCAGCGTTGAAGAGCGAGACAGGGGTTACGAGCAGTACTTC. This codes for CSVEERDRGYEQYF.